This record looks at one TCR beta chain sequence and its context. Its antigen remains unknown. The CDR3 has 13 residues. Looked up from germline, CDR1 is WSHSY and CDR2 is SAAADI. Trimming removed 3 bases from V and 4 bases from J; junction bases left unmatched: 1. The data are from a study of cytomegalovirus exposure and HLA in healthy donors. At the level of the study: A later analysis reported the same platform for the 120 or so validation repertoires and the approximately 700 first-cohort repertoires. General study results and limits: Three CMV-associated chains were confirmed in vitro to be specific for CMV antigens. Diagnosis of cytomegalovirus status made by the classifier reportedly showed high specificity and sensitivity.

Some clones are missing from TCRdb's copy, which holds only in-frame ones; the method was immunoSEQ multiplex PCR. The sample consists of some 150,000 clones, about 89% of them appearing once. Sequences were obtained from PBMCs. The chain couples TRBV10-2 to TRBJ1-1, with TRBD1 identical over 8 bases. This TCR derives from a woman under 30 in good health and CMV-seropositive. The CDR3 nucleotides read TGCGCCAGCAGTGACAGGGGGCTCACTGAAGCTTTCTTT. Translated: CASSDRGLTEAFF.